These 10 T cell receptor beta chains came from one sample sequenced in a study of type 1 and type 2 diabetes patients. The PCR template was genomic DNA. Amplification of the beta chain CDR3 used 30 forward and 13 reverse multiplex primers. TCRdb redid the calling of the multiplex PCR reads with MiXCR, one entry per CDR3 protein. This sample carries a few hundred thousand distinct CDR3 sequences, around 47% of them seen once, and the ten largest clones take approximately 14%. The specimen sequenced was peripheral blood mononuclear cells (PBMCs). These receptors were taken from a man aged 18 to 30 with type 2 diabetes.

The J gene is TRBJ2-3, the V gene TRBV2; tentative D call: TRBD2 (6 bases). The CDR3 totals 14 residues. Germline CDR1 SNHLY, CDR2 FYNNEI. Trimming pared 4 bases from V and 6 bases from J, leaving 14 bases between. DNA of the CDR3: TGTGCCAGCAGTGCGGCGGGGCCGGGGGATACGCAGTATTTT. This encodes CASSAAGPGDTQYF.

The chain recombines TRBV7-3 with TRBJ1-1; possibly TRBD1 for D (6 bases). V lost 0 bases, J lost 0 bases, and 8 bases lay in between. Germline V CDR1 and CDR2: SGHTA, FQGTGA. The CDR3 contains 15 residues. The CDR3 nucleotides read TGTGCCAGCAGCTTAACGAGGGGGATGAACACTGAAGCTTTCTTT. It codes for CASSLTRGMNTEAFF.

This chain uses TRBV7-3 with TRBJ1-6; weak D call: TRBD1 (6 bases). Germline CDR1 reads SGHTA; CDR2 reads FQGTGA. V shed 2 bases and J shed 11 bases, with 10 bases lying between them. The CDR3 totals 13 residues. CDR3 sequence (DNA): TGTGCCAGCAGCTTAGTATCAGGGGCACCCCTCCACTTT. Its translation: CASSLVSGAPLHF.

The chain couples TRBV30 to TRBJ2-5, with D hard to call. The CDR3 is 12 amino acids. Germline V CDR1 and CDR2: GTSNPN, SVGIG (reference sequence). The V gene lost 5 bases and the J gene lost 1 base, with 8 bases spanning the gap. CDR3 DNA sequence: TGTGCCTGGGTGACTTTCCAAGAGACCCAGTACTTC. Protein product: CAWVTFQETQYF. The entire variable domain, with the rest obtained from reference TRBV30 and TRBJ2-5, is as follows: SQTIHQWPATLVQPVGSPLSLECTVEGTSNPNLYWYRQAAGRGLQLLFYSVGIGQISSEVPQNLSASRPQDRQFILSSKKLLLSDSGFYLCAWVTFQETQYFGPGTRLLVL.

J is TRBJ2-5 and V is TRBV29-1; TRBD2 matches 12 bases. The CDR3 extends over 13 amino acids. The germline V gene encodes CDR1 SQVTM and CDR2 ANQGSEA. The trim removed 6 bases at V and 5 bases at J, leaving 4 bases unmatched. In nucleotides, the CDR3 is TGCAGCGTACTAGCGGGGGGCGGGGAGACCCAGTACTTC. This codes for CSVLAGGGETQYF.

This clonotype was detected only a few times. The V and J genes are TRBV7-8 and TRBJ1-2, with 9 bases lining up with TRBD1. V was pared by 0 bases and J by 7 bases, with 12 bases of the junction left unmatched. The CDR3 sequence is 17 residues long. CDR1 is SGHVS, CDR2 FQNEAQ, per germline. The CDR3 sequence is CASSLARTPGQGSGYTF. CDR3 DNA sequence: TGTGCCAGCAGCTTAGCAAGAACCCCGGGACAGGGAAGTGGCTACACCTTC.

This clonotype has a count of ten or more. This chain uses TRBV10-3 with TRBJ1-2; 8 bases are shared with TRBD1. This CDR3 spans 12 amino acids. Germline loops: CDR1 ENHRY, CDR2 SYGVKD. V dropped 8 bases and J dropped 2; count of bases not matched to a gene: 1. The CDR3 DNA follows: TGTGCCATCTGGACAGGGAACTATGGCTACACCTTC. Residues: CAIWTGNYGYTF.

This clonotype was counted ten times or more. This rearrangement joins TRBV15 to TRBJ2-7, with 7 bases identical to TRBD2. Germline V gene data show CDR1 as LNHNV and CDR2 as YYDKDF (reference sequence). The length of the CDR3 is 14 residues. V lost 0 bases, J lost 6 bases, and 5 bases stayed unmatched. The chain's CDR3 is CATSRDRDYREQYF. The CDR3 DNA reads TGTGCCACCAGCAGAGATCGGGACTATCGCGAGCAGTACTTC. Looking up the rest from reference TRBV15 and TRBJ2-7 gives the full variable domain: DAMVIQNPRYQVTQFGKPVTLSCSQTLNHNVMYWYQQKSSQAPKLLFHYYDKDFNNEADTPDNFQSRRPNTSFCFLDIRSPGLGDTAMYLCATSRDRDYREQYFGPGTRLTVT.

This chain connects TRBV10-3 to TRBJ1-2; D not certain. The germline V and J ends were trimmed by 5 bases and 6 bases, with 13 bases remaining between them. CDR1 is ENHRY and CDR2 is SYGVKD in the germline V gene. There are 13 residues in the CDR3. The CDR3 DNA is TGTGCCATCAGTCCGGGCCAACTGGATGGCTACACCTTC. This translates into CAISPGQLDGYTF.

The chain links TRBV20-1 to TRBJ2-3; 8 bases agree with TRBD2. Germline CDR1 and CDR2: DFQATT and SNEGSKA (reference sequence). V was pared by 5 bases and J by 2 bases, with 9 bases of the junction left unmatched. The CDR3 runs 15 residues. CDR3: CSAPGGAGPTDTQYF. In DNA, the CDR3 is TGCAGTGCTCCGGGGGGGGCAGGCCCCACAGATACGCAGTATTTT.